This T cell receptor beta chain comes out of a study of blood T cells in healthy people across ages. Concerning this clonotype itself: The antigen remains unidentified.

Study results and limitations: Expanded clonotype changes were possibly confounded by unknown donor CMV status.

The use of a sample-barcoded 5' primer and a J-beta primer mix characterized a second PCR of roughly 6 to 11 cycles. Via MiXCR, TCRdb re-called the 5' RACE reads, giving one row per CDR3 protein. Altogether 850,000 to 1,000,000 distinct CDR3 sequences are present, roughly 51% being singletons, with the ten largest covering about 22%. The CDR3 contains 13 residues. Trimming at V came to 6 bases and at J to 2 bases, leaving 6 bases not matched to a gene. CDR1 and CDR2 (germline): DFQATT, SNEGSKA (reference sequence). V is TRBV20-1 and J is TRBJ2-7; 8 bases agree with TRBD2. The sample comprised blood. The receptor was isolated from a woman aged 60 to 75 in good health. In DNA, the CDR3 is TGCAGTGCCACTCCGGGGGGGACCTACGAGCAGTACTTC. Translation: CSATPGGTYEQYF.